This paragraph reports one TCR beta chain. The antigen remains unidentified. A junction boundary mismatches the germline segment, possibly from a read error. Scientists recovered RNA and DNA together from about 21-30 mg of unsorted bulk tissue. The data were taken from a study of tumor-infiltrating lymphocytes in primary liver carcinoma. Study results and caveats: Between tumor regions, pairs overlapped more than tumor-adjacent and tumor-blood pairs did.

The CDR3 is made up of 14 amino acids. Per the germline V gene, CDR1 is MDHEN and CDR2 is SYDVKM. The researchers produced TCR beta cDNA from approximately 460 ng total RNA with a constant-region primer. Slightly modified ARM-PCR served as the procedure for the TCR beta libraries. These libraries came from three rounds of nested multiplex PCR. Use of TRBV1-TRBV30 forward primers with a C-beta reverse primer characterized the first two PCR rounds, which lasted about 10 cycles each. TCRdb re-called the multiplex PCR reads with MiXCR, one entry per CDR3 protein. The sample has tens of thousands of distinct CDR3 sequences, approximately 73% seen once.

The receptor's source is a man aged 35-49 years with primary liver carcinoma and hepatitis B virus infection. Input material: liver tumor tissue from sampling region 2. The sample's subset: tumor region T2, inferior pole. The rearrangement joins TRBV28 to TRBJ1-5; 8 nucleotides match TRBD1. CDR3 DNA sequence: TGTGCCAGCAGGTCGACAGGGGCTTCCCAGCCCCAATATTTT. It codes for CASRSTGASQPQYF.